This TCR beta chain was documented in a study of blood T cell repertoires in COVID-19. There are a few counts of this clone. There are 17 residues in the CDR3. After removal of 0 bases from V and 6 bases from J, the junction contained 11 bases not matched to a gene. Germline assignment: CDR1 LGHNA and CDR2 YSLEER. Sequenced by immunoSEQ multiplex PCR; TCRdb stores in-frame clones only, minus some. The sample shows roughly 70,000 clones, about 80% of them seen only once. The genes are TRBV4-3 and TRBJ2-1; 7 bases agree with TRBD1. This TCR was recovered from a human donor in a cohort sampled during active COVID-19. Source material: peripheral blood. The CDR3 is CASSQDPAGGRVNEQFF. CDR3 nucleotides: TGCGCCAGCAGCCAAGATCCGGCAGGGGGAAGGGTCAATGAGCAGTTCTTC.